This T cell receptor beta chain was recorded in a study of shared clonotypes between healthy human individuals. The method was immunoSEQ multiplex PCR; TCRdb's version includes in-frame clones alone and lacks a portion of them. This table has 2 million to 2.5 million clones, just under 95% appearing once. The CDR3 totals 13 residues. The germline V gene encodes CDR1 SGHTA and CDR2 FQGTGA. Trimming stripped 0 bases from V and 9 bases from J, with 11 bases between. The rearrangement joins TRBV7-3 to TRBJ1-1; D gene uncertain. Sequenced: naive CD4+ T cells from PBMCs. Subset described: CD45RA+ positively selected. The TCR originated in a man between 18 and 35 years old in good health. Some clones in this sample may be carry-over from other donors' samples. Written as DNA, the CDR3 is TGTGCCAGCAGCTTAACCCGTGATCTCAAAGCTTTCTTT. Its translation: CASSLTRDLKAFF.